This T cell receptor (beta chain) derives from a study of T cells in Graves' hyperthyroidism and ophthalmopathy. Researchers took RNA transcripts and amplified the TCR beta CDR3 regions from them. A set of HTBI primers served as the primers for a first-round RT-PCR of the TCR CDR3. A single record per CDR3 protein comes from TCRdb applying MiXCR to the multiplex PCR reads. The sample carries about 300,000 distinct CDR3 sequences, roughly 15% recorded once. This CDR3 comprises 15 residues. Losses at the gene ends were 1 base for V and 10 bases for J; bases not matched to a gene: 6. Germline V gene sequence: CDR1 SGHAT, CDR2 FQNNGV. This clonotype was seen more than once but under ten times.

The sequence was obtained from a man younger than 45 with Graves' hyperthyroidism. Sample: blood. J is TRBJ2-1 and V is TRBV11-2; 11 positions agree with TRBD2. CDR3 region: CASSLGTSGRGEQFF. The CDR3 DNA sequence: TGTGCCAGCAGCTTAGGTACTAGCGGGAGAGGGGAGCAGTTCTTC.